This section outlines one T cell receptor (beta chain) sequence together with its context. The repertoire was sequenced with immunoSEQ multiplex PCR; TCRdb's copy has only in-frame clones and lacks some. The data hold a few hundred thousand clones, with approximately 78% observed a single time. The CDR3 is 12 residues long. V was clipped by 7 bases and J by 4 bases, with 9 bases between them. This sample stems from a study of blood T cell repertoires in COVID-19. The V gene is TRBV12-3 or TRBV12-4, the J gene TRBJ2-3; D is uncertain. The TCR originated in a woman between 18 and 29 years old with acute or convalescent COVID-19. Material: peripheral blood. The CDR3 region is CASTFFPDTQYF. The CDR3, as DNA: TGTGCCAGCACGTTCTTTCCAGATACGCAGTATTTT.